Below, 10 T cell receptor beta chains from the same sample are listed, as sequenced in a study of human T cells and chemical hapten exposure (dated by TCRdb to about 2021). Libraries were prepared through RACE. The instrument given in TCRdb is NextSeq 500. TCRdb took the public reads, trimmed them with fastp at Q25, ran MiXCR for clone calling and kept in-frame beta chains. CDR3 protein sequences are deduplicated, and each keeps its most common genes and DNA. Here the sample has some 400,000 distinct CDR3 sequences; about 4.8% occur a single time. The leading ten clones occupy approximately 2.3% of the sample. The label giving this sample's time point can be read as: patch test 1, 2 weeks after DPC sensitization. This specimen's treatment or condition label, interpreted: therapeutic diphenylcyclopropenone sensitization with weekly scalp DPC. The source was whole blood, collected in connection with sensitization to the hapten diphenylcyclopropenone (DPC). The receptors derive from a woman between 45 and 65 years old with alopecia areata. Some clones in this sample may be carry-over from other donors' samples.

This clonotype was seen a handful of times. J is TRBJ2-7 and V is TRBV4-3, with 9 bases matching TRBD2. V lost 0 bases, J lost 3 bases, and 3 bases stayed unmatched. CDR3 size: 15 residues. CDR1 and CDR2 (germline): LGHNA, YSLEER. CDR3 region: CASSQDPSGIYEQYF. The CDR3 region has the DNA TGCGCCAGCAGCCAAGATCCTAGCGGGATCTACGAGCAGTACTTC.

This clonotype was seen only a few times. The V gene is TRBV24-1, the J gene TRBJ2-1; the D gene is possibly TRBD1 (6 bases). Trimming left V 0 bases short and J 2 bases short, with 10 bases between. The CDR3 sequence is 16 residues long. Germline loops: CDR1 KGHDR, CDR2 SFDVKD. CDR3 sequence (DNA): TGTGCCACCAGTGATTTGTGGCAGGGGCCCTACAATGAGCAGTTCTTC. Amino acid sequence: CATSDLWQGPYNEQFF.

This clonotype was seen only a few times. The rearrangement joins TRBV6-5 to TRBJ1-4; no clear D. V gave up 2 bases and J gave up 0 bases, with 7 bases separating them. This CDR3 contains 15 residues. The germline V gene has CDR1 MNHEY and CDR2 SVGAGI. This CDR3 is CASSYGRATNEKLFF. In DNA form, the CDR3 reads TGTGCCAGCAGTTACGGGCGAGCAACTAATGAAAAACTGTTTTTT.

This clonotype occurred many times. The V and J genes are TRBV4-1 and TRBJ2-5; 7 bases map to TRBD2. V lost 0 bases to trimming and J lost 5 bases; unmatched junction nucleotides: 3. This CDR3 is 14 amino acids long. Germline values: CDR1 MGHRA, CDR2 YSYEKL. The CDR3, as DNA: TGCGCCAGCAGCCAAGACACTAGCGTGGAGACCCAGTACTTC. This gives the protein CASSQDTSVETQYF.

This clonotype was found many times. The genes are TRBV10-3 and TRBJ1-1; TRBD1 matches 8 bases. The CDR3 is 15 residues long. The germline V gene has CDR1 ENHRY and CDR2 SYGVKD. The V segment lost 6 bases and the J segment 2 bases; nucleotides outside the gene matches: 8. CDR3 nucleotide sequence: TGTGCCATCAGCCCGGGACAGGTCGTAAACACTGAAGCTTTCTTT. As protein: CAISPGQVVNTEAFF.

This clonotype was seen repeatedly, ten times or more. The chain uses TRBV6-5 and TRBJ1-1; D is unresolved. The CDR3 has 13 residues. CDR1 and CDR2 (germline): MNHEY, SVGAGI. Trimming left V 5 bases short and J 3 bases short, with 10 bases between. CDR3 amino acids: CASSPAGYTEAFF. CDR3 nucleotides: TGTGCCAGCAGTCCTGCGGGGTACACTGAAGCTTTCTTT.

This clonotype was recorded at least ten times. CDR3 protein: CASSPGSSGNTIYF. Written as DNA, the CDR3 is TGTGCCAGCAGTCCCGGGAGCAGCGGAAACACCATATATTTT. The chain uses TRBV6-5 and TRBJ1-3; unclear D gene. Trimming took off 5 bases at V and 4 bases at J, with 12 bases between the two ends. The CDR3 covers 14 residues. The germline CDR1 and CDR2 sequences are MNHEY and SVGAGI.

This clonotype was observed many times. The CDR3 coding sequence is TGCAGCGTTCTTGAGGAAAAGGGCGTCTACGAGCAGTACTTC. Translated, it gives CSVLEEKGVYEQYF. The chain employs TRBV29-1 and TRBJ2-7; D remains unclear. Germline V gene sequence: CDR1 SQVTM, CDR2 ANQGSEA. The CDR3 loop spans 14 amino acids. The V and J ends lost 5 bases and 3 bases respectively, with 17 bases between them.

This clonotype was observed a handful of times. The J gene is TRBJ2-6, the V gene TRBV25-1, with a weak D call TRBD1 (6 bases). The CDR3 totals 15 residues. Trimming took off 5 bases at V and 4 bases at J, with 12 bases between the two ends. Germline V lookup: CDR1 MGHDK, CDR2 SYGVNS. The CDR3 reads CASSIGGTGANVLTF. CDR3 bases: TGTGCCAGCAGTATAGGGGGTACAGGGGCCAACGTCCTGACTTTC.

This clonotype was detected a few times. The chain has TRBV7-6 and TRBJ2-7; 10 bases line up with TRBD2. CDR3 size: 15 residues. CDR1 is SGHVS, CDR2 FNYEAQ, per germline. The V segment lost 1 base and the J segment 5 bases; nucleotides outside the gene matches: 5. CDR3 residues: CASSLVSSGGNEQYF. The CDR3 coding sequence is TGTGCCAGCAGCTTAGTTTCTAGCGGGGGCAACGAGCAGTACTTC.